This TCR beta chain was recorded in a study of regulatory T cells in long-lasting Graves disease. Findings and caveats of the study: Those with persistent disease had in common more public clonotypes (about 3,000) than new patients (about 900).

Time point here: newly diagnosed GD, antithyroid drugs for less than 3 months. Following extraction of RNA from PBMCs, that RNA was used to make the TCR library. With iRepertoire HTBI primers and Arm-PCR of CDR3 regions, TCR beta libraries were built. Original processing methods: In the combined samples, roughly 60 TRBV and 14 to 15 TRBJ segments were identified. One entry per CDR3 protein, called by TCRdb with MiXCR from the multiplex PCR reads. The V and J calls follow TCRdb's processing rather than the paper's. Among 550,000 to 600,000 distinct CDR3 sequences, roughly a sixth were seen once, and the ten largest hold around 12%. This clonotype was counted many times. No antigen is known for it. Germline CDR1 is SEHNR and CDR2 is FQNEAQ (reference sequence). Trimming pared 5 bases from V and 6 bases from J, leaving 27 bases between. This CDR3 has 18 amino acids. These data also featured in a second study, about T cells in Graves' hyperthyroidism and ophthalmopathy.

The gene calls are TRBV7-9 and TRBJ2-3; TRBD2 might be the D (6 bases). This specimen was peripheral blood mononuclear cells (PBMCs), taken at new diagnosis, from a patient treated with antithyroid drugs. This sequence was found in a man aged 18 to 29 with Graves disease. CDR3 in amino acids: CASSPVQREMGSSDTQYF. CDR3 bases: TGTGCCAGCAGCCCCGTCCAACGGGAGATGGGGTCGTCCGATACGCAGTATTTT.